This T cell receptor beta chain was recorded in a study of a mutant IDH1 vaccine in newly diagnosed glioma. From germline, CDR1 is SGHAT and CDR2 FQNNGV. The CDR3 contains 12 residues. V was clipped by 1 base and J by 8 bases, with 8 bases between them. Turning to this clone: Its cognate antigen is unknown.

Stated time point: week 47, end of study. One vaccine dose held 300 ug of mutant IDH1 20-mer peptide and came with topical imiquimod. The protocol was immunoSEQ multiplex PCR, while the TCRdb copy is restricted to in-frame clones and leaves out a portion. The profile covers tens of thousands of clones, with roughly 77% appearing a single time and roughly 5.6% taken by the ten largest. This sequence originates from a man aged 35 to 55 with glioma. This chain connects TRBV11-2 to TRBJ1-2; D uncertain. Sequencing was performed on PBMCs, taken from a glioma patient whose treatment included an IDH1 peptide vaccine. CDR3 sequence (DNA): TGTGCCAGCAGCTTAGGCTCGGAAGGCTACACCTTC. Translation gives CASSLGSEGYTF.